Below are 18 T cell receptor beta chains sequenced from a single sample in a study of blood T cells in healthy people across ages. Alongside a J-beta primer mix, a sample-barcoded 5' primer served in a second PCR lasting about 7 to 11 cycles. Each CDR3 protein is one row after TCRdb ran MiXCR on the 5' RACE reads. The sample holds roughly 1,000,000 distinct CDR3 sequences, about 23% seen once. These data also featured in a second study, about T cells of mothers and their children.

Sequenced material: blood. Receptor source: a girl aged 2 to 10 in good health.

The chain recombines TRBV29-1 with TRBJ2-5; 7 nucleotides agree with TRBD2. There are 16 residues in the CDR3. Germline V gives CDR1 SQVTM, CDR2 ANQGSEA. Trimming at V came to 3 bases and at J to 1 base, leaving 11 bases not matched to a gene. CDR3 coding DNA: TGCAGCGTTGACATCCCTAGCGGAGTCTTCCAAGAGACCCAGTACTTC. Its protein product is CSVDIPSGVFQETQYF.

The V and J genes are TRBV29-1 and TRBJ1-1, with TRBD1 matching 9 bases. This CDR3 region has 14 residues. Per germline, CDR1 SQVTM and CDR2 ANQGSEA. V trimming: 5 bases; J trimming: 0 bases; junction bases outside the gene matches: 4. CDR3 loop: CSVYRTGVNTEAFF. Here the CDR3 DNA reads TGCAGCGTTTATAGGACAGGGGTGAACACTGAAGCTTTCTTT.

This sequence joins TRBV29-1 and TRBJ2-7, with 8 bases fitting TRBD2. V dropped 4 bases and J dropped 5; count of bases not matched to a gene: 10. From germline, CDR1 is SQVTM and CDR2 ANQGSEA. This CDR3 has 14 amino acids. The chain's CDR3 is CSVAGGTNLHEQYF. The CDR3 DNA reads as TGCAGCGTTGCGGGGGGGACAAATCTCCACGAGCAGTACTTC.

The rearrangement joins TRBV2 to TRBJ2-7; a weak D match, TRBD2 (6 bases). CDR1 is SNHLY, CDR2 FYNNEI, per germline. With 0 bases removed from V and 7 bases from J, the gap between germline ends came to 10 bases. CDR3 size: 13 residues. CDR3 in DNA: TGTGCCAGCAGTGAAGCGCAGGCGGGAGAGCAGTACTTC. Translation gives CASSEAQAGEQYF.

The chain links TRBV7-9 to TRBJ2-7; a possible D gene is TRBD1 (6 bases). The CDR3 contains 13 residues. Per the germline V gene, CDR1 is SEHNR and CDR2 is FQNEAQ (reference sequence). Trimming left V 8 bases short and J 2 bases short, with 13 bases between. CDR3 amino acids: CASATGPTYEQYF. The CDR3 DNA sequence: TGTGCCAGCGCTACAGGGCCAACCTACGAGCAGTACTTC.

The chain combines TRBV7-9 with TRBJ2-6; D gene uncertain. V lost 2 bases to trimming and J lost 2 bases, with 16 bases between them. This CDR3 has 18 amino acids. Germline lookup yields CDR1 SEHNR and CDR2 FQNEAQ (reference sequence). The CDR3 DNA follows: TGTGCCAGCAGCTTATTGGCCAAGGATCACCCTGGGGCCAACGTCCTGACTTTC. Its translation: CASSLLAKDHPGANVLTF.

This clonotype was counted a few times. The gene calls are TRBV12-5 and TRBJ1-1; TRBD1 matches at 9 bases. Per germline, CDR1 LGHNT and CDR2 FRNRAP. CDR3 size: 14 residues. V was clipped by 4 bases and J by 4 bases; unmatched bases: 4. DNA for the CDR3: TGTGCTAGTGGTTGGGGGACAGGGTTCACTGAAGCTTTCTTT. It codes for CASGWGTGFTEAFF.

J is TRBJ2-7 and V is TRBV29-1, with D possibly called TRBD1 or TRBD2 (5 bases each). The germline V gene encodes CDR1 SQVTM and CDR2 ANQGSEA. CDR3 size: 14 residues. V lost 5 bases and J lost 1, with 15 bases in between. As DNA, the CDR3 is TGCAGCGTTCCCGCAGGGACCGGTTCCTACGAGCAGTACTTC. Protein product: CSVPAGTGSYEQYF.

This clonotype has just a few counts. The chain couples TRBV7-9 to TRBJ1-1; D ambiguous. The germline V gene has CDR1 SEHNR and CDR2 FQNEAQ (reference sequence). Trimming cost V 4 bases and J 6 bases, with 12 bases left between them. The CDR3 covers 13 residues. The CDR3 sequence is CASSSTEGPEAFF. The DNA for the CDR3 is TGTGCCAGCAGCTCAACTGAGGGCCCTGAAGCTTTCTTT.

This clonotype was observed a few times. The rearrangement links TRBV29-1 to TRBJ1-2; D ambiguous. Trimming left V 7 bases short and J 2 bases short, with 8 bases between. This CDR3 has 11 residues. Germline assignment: CDR1 SQVTM and CDR2 ANQGSEA. In nucleotides, the CDR3 is TGCAGCGCCGACGGAAACTATGGCTACACCTTC. Encoded protein: CSADGNYGYTF.

In this sample, this clonotype turned up a few times. The CDR3 is CASSSSFLEREQYF. The CDR3 DNA is TGTGCCAGCAGCTCTAGCTTTCTCGAGAGGGAGCAGTACTTC. The V and J genes are TRBV7-6 and TRBJ2-7, with a possible D match to TRBD2 (5 bases). Trimming pared 4 bases from V and 7 bases from J, leaving 17 bases between. The CDR3 loop spans 14 amino acids. CDR1 and CDR2 from the germline V gene are SGHVS and FNYEAQ.

The CDR3 spells CASSQVGVPGQGDTQYF. The DNA for the CDR3 is TGCGCCAGCAGCCAAGTGGGGGTCCCGGGACAGGGAGATACGCAGTATTTT. The chain is built from TRBV4-1 and TRBJ2-3; 9 bases are a match to TRBD1. Unmatched junction bases numbered 10, after V lost 1 base and J lost 5 bases. Germline loops: CDR1 MGHRA, CDR2 YSYEKL. This CDR3 comprises 17 residues.

The J gene is TRBJ2-5, the V gene TRBV20-1; 15 bases line up with TRBD2. The DNA end lines up better with TRBJ2-1; the J call may be wrong. The CDR3 consists of 15 residues. CDR1 DFQATT and CDR2 SNEGSKA come from the germline V gene (reference sequence). The CDR3 is CRGTSGRLGDNEQFF. DNA of the CDR3: TGCAGAGGGACTAGCGGGAGGCTTGGTGACAATGAGCAGTTCTTC.

This clonotype appeared a few times. The genes are TRBV4-1 and TRBJ1-2; D might be TRBD1 (5 bases). Per the germline V gene, CDR1 is MGHRA and CDR2 is YSYEKL. The CDR3 consists of 14 residues. Trimming cost V 1 base and J 8 bases, with 14 bases left between them. CDR3 nucleotides: TGCGCCAGCAGCCAAGTCCAGGGACCCCAAGGCTACACCTTC. Translated, it gives CASSQVQGPQGYTF.

The rearrangement uses TRBV20-1 and TRBJ2-5, with 9 bases matching TRBD2. V lost 4 bases, J lost 3 bases, and 9 bases stayed unmatched. The CDR3 totals 15 residues. Germline lookup yields CDR1 DFQATT and CDR2 SNEGSKA (reference sequence). Here the CDR3 reads CSATASGNLEETQYF. The CDR3, as DNA: TGCAGTGCTACGGCTAGCGGGAACTTAGAAGAGACCCAGTACTTC.

The chain has TRBV11-2 and TRBJ2-3, with D possibly called TRBD1 or TRBD2 (5 bases each). The V gene's germline CDR1 is SGHAT and CDR2 FQNNGV. Trimming took off 5 bases at V and 6 bases at J, with 18 bases between the two ends. CDR3 length: 15 amino acids. The CDR3 nucleotides are TGTGCCAGCAGCATCGTTTCTGGTGGGACGGATACGCAGTATTTT. It translates to CASSIVSGGTDTQYF.

This sequence joins TRBV20-1 and TRBJ2-5, with D possibly being TRBD2 (5 bases). CDR3 length: 15 residues. The V end was cut by 3 bases, the J end by 2 bases, with 16 bases between. Looked up from germline, CDR1 is DFQATT and CDR2 is SNEGSKA (reference sequence). The CDR3 is CSASEGGSLQETQYF. The DNA for the CDR3 is TGCAGTGCTAGTGAAGGAGGATCGTTACAAGAGACCCAGTACTTC.

This chain uses TRBV11-2 with TRBJ1-1; maybe TRBD1 (6 bases). Germline-derived CDR1 and CDR2 are SGHAT and FQNNGV. This CDR3 has 16 residues. Between the trimmed V and J ends, which lost 1 base and 2 bases, there was a span of 14 bases. As DNA, the CDR3 is TGTGCCAGCAGCTTAGGGACAGTTGGGCTCAACACTGAAGCTTTCTTT. Protein sequence: CASSLGTVGLNTEAFF.